This T cell receptor (beta chain) was obtained from a study of cytomegalovirus exposure and HLA in healthy donors. Regarding the study as a whole: TCR beta V- and J-gene trimming was later associated with a missense DCLRE1C variant. Later on, an analysis showed TCR association rates differing by HLA locus, with DRB1 the most and HLA-C the fewest. Reports indicate that TCR beta sequences accurately predicted the HLA-A and HLA-B alleles of most subjects.

Germline loops: CDR1 MNHEY, CDR2 SMNVEV (reference sequence). With 4 bases removed from V and 3 bases from J, the gap between germline ends came to 15 bases. The CDR3 has 15 amino acids. PCR primers comprised 60 Vbeta and 13 Jbeta primers. The table came from immunoSEQ multiplex PCR; TCRdb's copy has only in-frame clones and leaves some out. Of hundreds of thousands of clones listed, roughly 85% are singletons. Healthy donors of bone marrow made up the group. In its sample, this clone was seen a few times. What it recognizes is unknown. The chain joins TRBV27 to TRBJ2-5, with a possible D match to TRBD2 (6 bases). Sequencing was performed on PBMCs. This clonotype was sampled from a male donor in good health and CMV-seronegative. The CDR3 DNA sequence: TGTGCCAGCAGTTCTATCGGTGGGGGGAAAGAGACCCAGTACTTC. Amino acids: CASSSIGGGKETQYF.